The rows below give T cell receptor beta chains drawn from one sample of a study of T cells in Graves' hyperthyroidism and ophthalmopathy. MiXCR, run by TCRdb on the multiplex PCR reads, gives a single entry per CDR3 protein. Of about 720,000 distinct CDR3 sequences listed, about 17% are singletons. What was sequenced was blood. All receptors come from a man between 18 and 29 years old with Graves' hyperthyroidism. The conserved cysteine and the conserved F or W are not part of the CDR3 here. Each record gives: J gene, clone size, V gene, CDR3 length, CDR3 protein. Rows give clone size only sometimes, using once, few, many, or a class for an expanded clone.

TRBJ2-3,many,TRBV28,15,ASSFPPNLDDTDTQY
TRBJ1-3,few,TRBV7-9,14,ASSFLRQGPGNTIY
TRBJ2-1,few,TRBV6-1,12,ASSEAGSKGLQF
TRBJ2-1,few,TRBV15,13,ATSREGRARDEQF
TRBJ1-1,-,TRBV13,11,ASSLGQGGEAF
TRBJ1-2,-,TRBV2,13,ASERGTASGYGYT
TRBJ2-1,few,TRBV15,13,ATSRKGSPSDEQF
TRBJ1-3,few,TRBV11-2,13,ASNLGGAGGNTIY
TRBJ2-7,few,TRBV29-1,13,SVETRQGGSYEQY
TRBJ1-6,many,TRBV28,12,ASSVLLENSPLH
TRBJ2-2,many,TRBV18,12,ASSPGLGTGELF
TRBJ2-5,many,TRBV20-1,13,SASLHHGGQETQY
TRBJ2-3,few,TRBV7-3,12,ASSLNPQGGTQY
TRBJ1-1,-,TRBV25-1,11,ASSGGGGTVAF
TRBJ2-7,-,TRBV25-1,15,ASSDGLAGGSGYEQY
TRBJ1-1,many,TRBV30,11,AWIKGGDTEAF
TRBJ2-4,-,TRBV6-5,14,ASSSGDPFLADIQY
TRBJ2-1,many,TRBV3-1,13,ASSLTSGRGYEQF
TRBJ1-1,-,TRBV29-1,14,SVGSRGRGGYTEAF
TRBJ2-1,-,TRBV20-1,14,SARDVRTGFYNEQF
TRBJ2-5,few,TRBV20-1,12,SERRDRDGETQY
TRBJ2-2,few,TRBV10-2,13,ASSEVGGSVGELF
TRBJ2-5,-,TRBV5-1,15,ASSLAQTSGDQETQY
TRBJ2-2,many,TRBV2,14,ASSGGKGRPTGELF
TRBJ1-1,few,TRBV6-1,11,ASRPLENTEAF
TRBJ2-1,many,TRBV6-1,12,ASQRGASYNEQF
TRBJ1-5,few,TRBV28,14,ASSFFREYSNQPQH
TRBJ2-7,-,TRBV9,13,ASSVSPGSSYEQY
TRBJ1-2,few,TRBV13,11,ASSPFGVPGYT
TRBJ2-1,-,TRBV12-5,12,ASVPWGRLDEQF
TRBJ1-1,many,TRBV28,10,ASSFGSTEAF
TRBJ1-6,many,TRBV5-1,10,ASRQGNSPLH
TRBJ2-7,-,TRBV20-1,11,SAPTSGRREQY
TRBJ1-2,-,TRBV9,14,ASSVGGQGAIYGYT
TRBJ1-5,many,TRBV7-9,12,ASSLGRGNQPQH
TRBJ2-3,few,TRBV7-9,15,ASSPPWSDPSTDTQY
TRBJ2-7,few,TRBV12-5,11,ASEVSGPYEQY
TRBJ2-5,-,TRBV5-5,14,ASSRLAGPGLETQY
TRBJ1-4,many,TRBV12-3/TRBV12-4,12,ASTPTGSGEKLF
TRBJ1-2,few,TRBV11-1,16,ASSFSLGGTGDVYGYT
TRBJ2-5,many,TRBV20-1,14,SAPPSHLRSQETQY
TRBJ1-1,few,TRBV28,13,ASSGGPGWATEAF
TRBJ2-7,many,TRBV2,12,ASLTEQGHNEQY
TRBJ1-5,-,TRBV4-3,12,ASSQEQLNQPQH
TRBJ1-2,few,TRBV6-1,11,ASSPRHDYGYT
TRBJ2-3,many,TRBV18,13,ASSPPLSGTDTQY
TRBJ2-4,-,TRBV4-3,14,ASSQRGGAAKNIQY
TRBJ2-3,-,TRBV29-1,12,SVESVRSGNTQY
TRBJ2-1,many,TRBV28,12,ASSVATGGNEQF
TRBJ2-3,-,TRBV29-1,14,SVEDQGREGTDTQY
TRBJ1-6,few,TRBV18,10,ASSPPSSPLH
TRBJ1-2,many,TRBV20-1,11,SARDRDSYGYT
TRBJ2-3,many,TRBV6-1,12,ASSRRGPGDTQY
TRBJ2-7,-,TRBV10-3,12,AISEVTGKYEQY
TRBJ2-7,many,TRBV28,9,ASSRSFEQY